This T cell receptor beta chain originates from a study of T cell changes during pregnancy in multiple sclerosis. This CDR3 comprises 12 residues. Germline V gene sequence: CDR1 SGHAT, CDR2 FQNNGV. The V gene lost 7 bases and the J gene lost 5 bases, with 11 bases spanning the gap. The repertoire was sequenced with immunoSEQ multiplex PCR; TCRdb's copy has only in-frame clones and lacks some. The sample includes about 100,000 clones, about nine tenths of them seen just once. This clonotype was sampled from a female donor with multiple sclerosis, enrolled in a pregnancy study. The rearrangement links TRBV11-2 to TRBJ2-5; no firm D call. This material consisted of peripheral blood, taken after pregnancy. The CDR3: CASTLNGETQYF. Here the CDR3 DNA reads TGTGCCAGCACACTCAACGGGGAGACCCAGTACTTC.